This T cell receptor (beta chain) was identified in a study of blood T cell repertoires in COVID-19. Study as a whole: Samples taken during acute and convalescent COVID-19 were collected in the United States, Italy and Spain. T cells, B-cell-depleted T cells, or PBMCs supplied cDNA or gDNA.

In the original workflow: Using reference gene primer amplification, nucleated cell counts were estimated. TCRdb's copy holds only in-frame clones and misses some; the assay was immunoSEQ multiplex PCR. Clone size and the V and J calls come from that table; the DNA yielded D and trimming. The table includes 150,000 to 200,000 clones, about 89% detected once. The ends were cut back, 4 bases at V and 0 bases at J, with 10 bases in the middle. The CDR3 covers 15 residues. CDR1 is MNHEY and CDR2 is SMNVEV in the germline V gene (reference sequence). The material sequenced was peripheral blood. The J gene is TRBJ2-1, the V gene TRBV27, with D possibly being TRBD2 (6 bases). This sequence originates from a man aged 35 to 55 with acute or convalescent COVID-19. CDR3 DNA sequence: TGTGCCAGCAGTTGGAGGGGCCTCTCCTACAATGAGCAGTTCTTC. As protein: CASSWRGLSYNEQFF.